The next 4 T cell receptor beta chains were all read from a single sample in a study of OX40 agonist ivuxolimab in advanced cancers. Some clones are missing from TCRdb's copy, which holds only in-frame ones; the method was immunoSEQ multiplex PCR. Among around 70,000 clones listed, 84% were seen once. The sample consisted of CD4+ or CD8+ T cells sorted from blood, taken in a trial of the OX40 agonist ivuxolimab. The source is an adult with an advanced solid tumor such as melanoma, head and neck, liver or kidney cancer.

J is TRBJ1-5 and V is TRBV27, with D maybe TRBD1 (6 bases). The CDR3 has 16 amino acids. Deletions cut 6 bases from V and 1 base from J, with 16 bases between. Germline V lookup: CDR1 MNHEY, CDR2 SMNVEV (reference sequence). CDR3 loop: CASSPGTLGSNQPQHF. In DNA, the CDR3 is TGTGCCAGCAGCCCAGGGACACTGGGGAGCAATCAGCCCCAGCATTTT.

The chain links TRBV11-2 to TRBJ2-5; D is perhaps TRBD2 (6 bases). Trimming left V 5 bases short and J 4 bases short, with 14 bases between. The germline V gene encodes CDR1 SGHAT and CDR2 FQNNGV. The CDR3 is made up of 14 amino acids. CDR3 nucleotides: TGTGCCAGCAGCCCCGCGTCCGGGGGAGAGACCCAGTACTTC. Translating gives CASSPASGGETQYF.

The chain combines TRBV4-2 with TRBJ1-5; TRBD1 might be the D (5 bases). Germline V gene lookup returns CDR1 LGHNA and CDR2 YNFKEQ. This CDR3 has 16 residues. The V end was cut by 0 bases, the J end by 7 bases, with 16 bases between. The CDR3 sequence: CASSQEVRQGGQPQHF. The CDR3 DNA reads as TGTGCCAGCAGCCAAGAGGTAAGGCAGGGAGGACAGCCCCAGCATTTT.

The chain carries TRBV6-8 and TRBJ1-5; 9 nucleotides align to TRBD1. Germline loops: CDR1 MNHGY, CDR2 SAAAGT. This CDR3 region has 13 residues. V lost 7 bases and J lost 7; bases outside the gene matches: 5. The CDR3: CASNLGQGQPQHF. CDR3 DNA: TGTGCCAGCAACCTGGGACAGGGACAGCCCCAGCATTTT.